The clone carrying this T cell receptor (beta chain) was recorded once. This sample was included in a study of shared clonotypes between healthy human individuals. The ends were cut back, 6 bases at V and 8 bases at J, with 14 bases in the middle. The CDR3 covers 13 residues. From germline, CDR1 is MGHRA and CDR2 YSYEKL. Unsorted samples relied on about 90 million PBMCs, which served as the source of genomic DNA. Genomic DNA (from each subset) was split evenly across several immunoSEQ plates. Profiled with immunoSEQ multiplex PCR; TCRdb holds only in-frame clones, not every one. The table lists around 500,000 clones, 79% of them singletons.

The chain recombines TRBV4-1 with TRBJ1-3; D is undetermined. Sequencing was performed on PBMCs. The receptor comes from a woman aged 40 to 50 in good health. Some clones in this sample may be carry-over from other donors' samples. CDR3 protein: CASSHLGSHTIYF. CDR3 nucleotide sequence: TGCGCCAGCAGTCACCTTGGGAGTCACACCATATATTTT.